Below, 2 T cell receptor beta chains from the same sample are listed, as sequenced in a study of vaccination effects on CD4 cells after COVID-19. No antigen has been assigned to these receptors. ViraFEST assay sequencing came after antigen-specific CD4+ T cells were expanded with viral peptide pools. Researchers isolated CD4+ T cells once around 11 days of culture had elapsed. Participants each got two BNT162b2 or mRNA-1273 vaccine doses. Produced via immunoSEQ multiplex PCR; TCRdb's table is partial and in-frame only. The sample lists more than 11,000 clones, around 70% occurring once. Material: CD4+ T cells from PBMCs cultured with SARS-CoV-2 spike peptides, obtained after COVID-19 vaccination. The receptors shown here come from a human donor who received a COVID-19 vaccine.

This chain joins TRBV7-2 and TRBJ2-7; 9 bases match TRBD2. The ends lost 1 base at V and 4 bases at J; junction bases unmatched: 8. CDR1 and CDR2 from the germline V gene are SGHTA and FQGNSA. CDR3 length: 16 amino acids. The CDR3 reads CASSLGGTSSSYEQYF. The DNA for the CDR3 is TGTGCCAGCAGCTTAGGTGGGACTAGCAGTTCGTACGAGCAGTACTTC. The full variable domain, in which reference TRBV7-2 and TRBJ2-7 provide the parts outside the CDR3, is GAGVSQSPSNKVTEKGKDVELRCDPISGHTALYWYRQSLGQGLEFLIYFQGNSAPDKSGLPSDRFSAERTGGSVSTLTIQRTQQEDSAVYLCASSLGGTSSSYEQYFGPGTRLTVT.

The V call is TRBV11-2, the J call TRBJ2-1; 8 bases are a match to TRBD2. The CDR3 totals 17 residues. V shed 0 bases and J 4 bases; nucleotides not matched to a gene: 8. CDR1 is SGHAT, CDR2 FQNNGV, per germline. DNA for the CDR3: TGTGCCAGCAGCTTAGATCCCTCGGGAGGGACATACAATGAGCAGTTCTTC. Translated, it gives CASSLDPSGGTYNEQFF.